This T cell receptor (beta chain) was profiled in a study of OX40 agonist ivuxolimab in advanced cancers. Measured with immunoSEQ multiplex PCR; TCRdb has only the in-frame clones, and not every one. Seen here are around 66,000 clones, roughly 90% observed once, and the top ten hold around 2.2%. The V gene's germline CDR1 is SGHNT and CDR2 YYREEE (reference sequence). V was shortened by 2 bases and J by 4 bases, with 10 bases between the two germline ends. CDR3 length equals 14 residues. The sample here was CD4+ or CD8+ T cells sorted from blood, taken in a trial of the OX40 agonist ivuxolimab. This chain connects TRBV5-4 to TRBJ2-1; TRBD1 or TRBD2 may be the D gene (5 bases each). This TCR came from an adult with an advanced solid tumor such as melanoma, head and neck, liver or kidney cancer. CDR3 residues: CASSLGTGYNEQFF. The CDR3 nucleotides read TGTGCCAGCAGCTTAGGGACGGGGTACAATGAGCAGTTCTTC.